Listed here is a single T cell receptor beta chain. The record originates from a study of blood T cell repertoires in COVID-19. Here immunoSEQ multiplex PCR was the method, and the copy in TCRdb shows in-frame clones only, minus some. The repertoire consists of 200,000 to 250,000 clones, with around 82% occurring once and the leading ten covering less than 2.5%. The trim removed 7 bases at V and 3 bases at J, leaving 5 bases unmatched. This CDR3 is 13 amino acids long. The germline V gene encodes CDR1 SGHRS and CDR2 YFSETQ. The chain uses TRBV5-1 and TRBJ2-3; TRBD1 matches at 7 bases. Sequenced input: peripheral blood. This sequence originates from a woman aged 55-75 years with acute or convalescent COVID-19. In nucleotides, the CDR3 is TGCGCCAGCTCCCCGGGACAGACAGATACGCAGTATTTT. It specifies CASSPGQTDTQYF.